This T cell receptor (beta chain) stems from a study of CD8+CD57+ T cells in acquired aplastic anemia. Study results and caveats: For CD8+ Simpson's diversity, patients and controls showed no significant difference.

This clonotype has ten or more counts. Antigen unknown. Unmatched junction bases numbered 9, after V lost 0 bases and J lost 0 bases. Germline-derived CDR1 and CDR2 are MNHEY and SVGAGI. The CDR3 totals 19 residues. Both TCR beta VDJ combination and CDR3 sequence profiling were carried out. Genomic DNA was the template for this profiling. TCRdb reanalysed the reads using MiXCR and keeps one entry per CDR3 protein. The sample yields 190,000 or so distinct CDR3 sequences, under 65% seen once. Sample: sorted CD4+, CD8+, or CD8+CD57+ T cells (not recorded which) from PBMCs. The TCR comes from a human donor in good health. The chain is built from TRBV6-5 and TRBJ2-1; TRBD2 matches 9 bases. CDR3 in amino acids: CASSYSIPSGGYSYNEQFF. CDR3 nucleotides: TGTGCCAGCAGTTACTCGATTCCCAGCGGGGGGTACTCCTACAATGAGCAGTTCTTC.